Shown below are 22 T cell receptor beta chains from a single sample sequenced in a study of monozygotic twins with inflammatory bowel disease. Using the 5' RACE reads, TCRdb records one entry per CDR3 protein without DNA. Its table lists just under 45,000 distinct CDR3 sequences. Sequenced material: blood. Every receptor here comes from a human donor with ulcerative colitis or Crohn's disease, or a healthy co-twin of an affected twin (not recorded which).

The V call is TRBV5-1, the J call TRBJ2-2; checking the TCRdb D call of TRBD2 is not possible without DNA. The CDR3 loop spans 18 amino acids. Per germline, CDR1 SGHRS and CDR2 YFSETQ. CDR3 sequence reads: CASSLGLAGGQNTGELFF.

The chain is built from TRBV7-2 and TRBJ2-7; no DNA is available, so the TRBD1 call from TCRdb remains unchecked. This CDR3 has 14 residues. CDR1 SGHTA and CDR2 FQGNSA come from the germline V gene. CDR3 region: CASSSMTGYNEQYF.

The rearrangement links TRBV6-2 or TRBV6-3 to TRBJ1-2; TCRdb outputs TRBD1, but without DNA this stays unchecked. The CDR3 is 12 amino acids. Germline V gene sequence: CDR1 MNHEY, CDR2 SVGEGT. The CDR3 loop reads CASQKGARGYTF.

This chain joins TRBV15 and TRBJ2-1; with no DNA, the TCRdb D assignment of TRBD1 cannot be verified. CDR1 and CDR2 (germline): LNHNV, YYDKDF (reference sequence). The CDR3 length is 17 residues. The CDR3 reads CATSRETLGRGDNEQFF.

CDR3 residues: CASSQEPRTRINSPLHF. This chain links TRBV4-1 with TRBJ1-6. The germline gives CDR1 MGHRA, CDR2 YSYEKL. CDR3 length equals 17 residues.

This rearrangement joins TRBV19 to TRBJ2-1; the TCRdb call, TRBD2, lacks DNA for checking. Germline assignment: CDR1 LNHDA and CDR2 SQIVND (reference sequence). The CDR3 spans 13 residues. The CDR3 spells CASNSGLYNEQFF. Together with reference TRBV19 and TRBJ2-1, the CDR3 gives the full variable domain: DGGITQSPKYLFRKEGQNVTLSCEQNLNHDAMYWYRQDPGQGLRLIYYSQIVNDFQKGDIAEGYSVSREKKESFPLTVTSAQKNPTAFYLCASNSGLYNEQFFGPGTRLTVL.

The V call is TRBV7-2, the J call TRBJ2-1; no DNA is available, so the TRBD2 call from TCRdb remains unchecked. CDR3 length: 15 residues. Germline values: CDR1 SGHTA, CDR2 FQGNSA. The CDR3 reads CASSLTTSRRNEQFF.

V gene TRBV19 combines with J gene TRBJ1-1; without DNA, the TCRdb call of TRBD1 cannot be checked. This CDR3 comprises 14 residues. The germline V gene encodes CDR1 LNHDA and CDR2 SQIVND (reference sequence). The chain's CDR3 is CTSRLQGGGTEAFF.

V gene TRBV28 combines with J gene TRBJ2-3; checking the TCRdb D call of TRBD1 is not possible without DNA. The CDR3 has 16 amino acids. Germline values: CDR1 MDHEN, CDR2 SYDVKM. CDR3 amino acids: CASSLEQGSSTDTQYF. Full variable domain (outside the CDR3, taken from reference TRBV28 and TRBJ2-3): DVKVTQSSRYLVKRTGEKVFLECVQDMDHENMFWYRQDPGLGLRLIYFSYDVKMKEKGDIPEGYSVSREKKERFSLILESASTNQTSMYLCASSLEQGSSTDTQYFGPGTRLTVL.

The gene calls are TRBV15 and TRBJ1-2; TCRdb selects TRBD1, and the lack of DNA leaves this call unchecked. CDR3 length: 15 amino acids. CDR1 is LNHNV and CDR2 is YYDKDF in the germline V gene (reference sequence). The CDR3 sequence is CATSRDIKEGLGYTF.

The chain joins TRBV20-1 to TRBJ1-6; TCRdb picks TRBD1, but there is no DNA to check that call. This CDR3 comprises 14 residues. From germline, CDR1 is DFQATT and CDR2 SNEGSKA (reference sequence). The chain's CDR3 is CSAPEPVYNSPLHF.

The rearrangement links TRBV5-1 to TRBJ2-3. In germline, CDR1 is SGHRS, CDR2 YFSETQ. The CDR3 consists of 15 residues. This CDR3 reads CASSYSHGGRDTQYF.

V is TRBV3-1 and J is TRBJ1-6; TCRdb indicates TRBD1, and absent DNA this call remains unverified. Per the germline V gene, CDR1 is LGHDT and CDR2 is YNNKEL (reference sequence). This CDR3 is built from 12 residues. CDR3 sequence reads: CASSQWGAPLHF.

The J gene is TRBJ2-1, the V gene TRBV28; the D gene TCRdb calls, TRBD1, cannot be checked with no DNA. This CDR3 has 14 amino acids. Germline loops: CDR1 MDHEN, CDR2 SYDVKM. CDR3 sequence: CASKGGGSYNEQFF. Looking up the rest from reference TRBV28 and TRBJ2-1 gives the full variable domain: DVKVTQSSRYLVKRTGEKVFLECVQDMDHENMFWYRQDPGLGLRLIYFSYDVKMKEKGDIPEGYSVSREKKERFSLILESASTNQTSMYLCASKGGGSYNEQFFGPGTRLTVL.

The chain links TRBV2 to TRBJ2-4; the TCRdb D gene call, TRBD1, has no DNA to confirm it. This CDR3 has 12 amino acids. CDR1 is SNHLY, CDR2 FYNNEI, per germline. Here the CDR3 reads CASGLAKNIQYF.

V is TRBV20-1 and J is TRBJ2-7; TCRdb returns TRBD1, unconfirmable since there is no DNA. The CDR3 totals 14 residues. CDR1 and CDR2 from the germline V gene are DFQATT and SNEGSKA (reference sequence). The CDR3 reads CSAQPGGAPYEQYF.

The gene calls are TRBV29-1 and TRBJ2-2; no DNA is available, so the TRBD1 call from TCRdb remains unchecked. The CDR3 runs 15 residues. Germline V gives CDR1 SQVTM, CDR2 ANQGSEA. This CDR3 is CSVGKTGTNTGELFF.

The rearrangement uses TRBV6-1 and TRBJ2-1; TCRdb proposes TRBD1, but this gene call is untestable without DNA. The CDR3 has 16 amino acids. CDR1 MNHNS and CDR2 SASEGT come from the germline V gene. The CDR3 sequence is CASSGPGHRSYNEQFF.

The chain recombines TRBV30 with TRBJ2-1; there is no DNA to check the TCRdb D call of TRBD1. Looked up from germline, CDR1 is GTSNPN and CDR2 is SVGIG (reference sequence). The CDR3 sequence is 11 residues long. CDR3 region: CAWTPDNEQFF. Full variable domain (outside the CDR3, taken from reference TRBV30 and TRBJ2-1): SQTIHQWPATLVQPVGSPLSLECTVEGTSNPNLYWYRQAAGRGLQLLFYSVGIGQISSEVPQNLSASRPQDRQFILSSKKLLLSDSGFYLCAWTPDNEQFFGPGTRLTVL.

The chain recombines TRBV11-2 with TRBJ2-7; the TCRdb call, TRBD1, lacks DNA for checking. Germline CDR1 reads SGHAT; CDR2 reads FQNNGV. The CDR3 covers 16 residues. CDR3 region: CASSSTGGLFSYEQYF.

The chain has TRBV3-1 and TRBJ1-2; TCRdb names TRBD1, which stays unverified in the absence of DNA. CDR1 and CDR2 from the germline V gene are LGHDT and YNNKEL (reference sequence). The CDR3 length is 14 residues. CDR3: CASSPRTGGHGYTF.

The chain combines TRBV5-1 with TRBJ1-4; TCRdb calls TRBD1, which cannot be checked without DNA. The CDR3 covers 15 residues. Germline V lookup: CDR1 SGHRS, CDR2 YFSETQ. The chain's CDR3 is CASTRTGSTNEKLFF.